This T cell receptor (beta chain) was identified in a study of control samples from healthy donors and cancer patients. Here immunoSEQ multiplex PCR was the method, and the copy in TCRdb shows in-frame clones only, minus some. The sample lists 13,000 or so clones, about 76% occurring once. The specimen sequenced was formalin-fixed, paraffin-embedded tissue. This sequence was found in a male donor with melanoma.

The CDR3 DNA reads TGTGCCAGCAGCTTAGGGACAGGGAAGTCCTACGAGCAGTACTTC. It encodes CASSLGTGKSYEQYF. The V call is TRBV7-9, the J call TRBJ2-7; TRBD1 matches 8 bases. CDR3 size: 15 residues. Losses at the gene ends were 1 base for V and 1 base for J; bases not matched to a gene: 3. Germline V CDR1 and CDR2: SEHNR, FQNEAQ (reference sequence).